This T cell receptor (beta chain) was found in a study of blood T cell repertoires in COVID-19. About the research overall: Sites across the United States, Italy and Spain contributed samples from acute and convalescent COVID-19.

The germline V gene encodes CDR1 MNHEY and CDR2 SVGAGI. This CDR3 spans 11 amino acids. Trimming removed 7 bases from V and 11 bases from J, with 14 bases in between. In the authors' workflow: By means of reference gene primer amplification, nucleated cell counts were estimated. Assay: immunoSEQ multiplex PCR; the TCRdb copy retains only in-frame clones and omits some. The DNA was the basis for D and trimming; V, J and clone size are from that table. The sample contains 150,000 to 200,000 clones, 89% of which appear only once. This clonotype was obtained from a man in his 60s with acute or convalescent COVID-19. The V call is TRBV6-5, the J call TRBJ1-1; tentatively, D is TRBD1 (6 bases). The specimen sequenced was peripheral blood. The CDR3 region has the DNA TGTGCCAGCAACCTAGACAGGACCGCTTTCTTT. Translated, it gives CASNLDRTAFF.